This entry concerns a single TCR beta chain. Its antigen is not identified. The data are from a study of T cells after posttransplantation cyclophosphamide. Whole-study findings and limits: Later post-transplant blood repertoires were often dominated by donor CD8+ memory clones.

Trimming removed 0 bases from V and 4 bases from J; junction bases left unmatched: 2. The CDR3 covers 15 residues. Germline V gene data show CDR1 as SGHKS and CDR2 as YYEKEE (reference sequence). This related bone marrow graft donor gave peripheral blood on the day of marrow donation. TCRdb keeps only in-frame clones here, not all; method: immunoSEQ multiplex PCR. The sample lists several thousand clones, 89% occurring once. The gene calls are TRBV5-5 and TRBJ1-2; 11 bases align to TRBD1. Sequenced input: memory CD4+ T cells sorted from PBMCs. The receptor was derived from an older woman in good health, CMV-negative, and a related stem cell transplant donor. This CDR3 is CASSLGTGGLYGYTF. The CDR3 nucleotides are TGTGCCAGCAGCTTGGGGACAGGGGGCCTCTATGGCTACACCTTC.